This entry lists 14 T cell receptor beta chains sequenced from one sample in a study of blood T cell repertoires in COVID-19. Repertoires were generated with immunoSEQ multiplex PCR, while TCRdb's copy carries only in-frame clones and drops some. The table records 180,000 or so clones, roughly 90% of them present only once. The specimen was peripheral blood. The receptors shown here come from a man in his forties or fifties with acute or convalescent COVID-19.

The rearrangement joins TRBV11-2 to TRBJ2-5; possibly TRBD1 for D (5 bases). This CDR3 is 16 amino acids long. Looked up from germline, CDR1 is SGHAT and CDR2 is FQNNGV. V lost 0 bases and J 5 bases, leaving 16 bases between the germline ends. The CDR3 DNA sequence: TGTGCCAGCAGCTTAGATGCAGGGATGCGGTCGGAGACCCAGTACTTC. It encodes CASSLDAGMRSETQYF.

This clone appeared a single time. The CDR3 bases are TGTGCCAGCAGCTTGGTTGGACAGAGGAACACTGAAGCTTTCTTT. It specifies CASSLVGQRNTEAFF. The rearrangement joins TRBV5-4 to TRBJ1-1; a weak D match, TRBD1 (6 bases). CDR3 length: 15 amino acids. V lost 0 bases and J 1 base, leaving 10 bases between the germline ends. CDR1 is SGHNT and CDR2 is YYREEE in the germline V gene (reference sequence).

The V and J genes are TRBV24-1 and TRBJ2-1; D unclear. Trimming removed 9 bases at V and 8 bases at J, with 16 bases between. The length of the CDR3 is 13 residues. Germline CDR1 and CDR2: KGHDR and SFDVKD. Written as DNA, the CDR3 is TGTGCCACCGCATCCCCGCAGGCCGATGAGCAGTTCTTC. Its protein product is CATASPQADEQFF.

The chain combines TRBV28 with TRBJ1-6; 9 positions agree with TRBD1. Losses at the gene ends were 6 bases for V and 6 bases for J; bases not matched to a gene: 12. This CDR3 comprises 17 residues. From germline, CDR1 is MDHEN and CDR2 SYDVKM. CDR3 protein: CASRPRTGVNLNSPLHF. The CDR3 DNA reads TGTGCCAGCAGGCCCCGGACAGGGGTGAACCTTAATTCACCCCTCCACTTT.

The CDR3 sequence: CASSPDRGRTGELFF. CDR3 bases: TGTGCCAGCAGCCCTGACAGGGGGAGAACCGGGGAGCTGTTTTTT. J is TRBJ2-2 and V is TRBV7-2; 9 positions match TRBD1. With V trimmed by 5 bases and J by 5 bases, 6 bases remained unmatched. The CDR3 sequence is 15 residues long. Germline CDR1 reads SGHTA; CDR2 reads FQGNSA.

J is TRBJ1-2 and V is TRBV5-5, with a tentative D call TRBD1 (5 bases). V lost 0 bases and J lost 1, with 19 bases in between. The length of the CDR3 is 18 residues. Per germline, CDR1 SGHKS and CDR2 YYEKEE (reference sequence). CDR3 nucleotides: TGTGCCAGCAGCTTGGCGATTGCCTCAGGGCGAGTTAACTATGGCTACACCTTC. Translated: CASSLAIASGRVNYGYTF.

This rearrangement joins TRBV27 to TRBJ2-7, with 7 bases fitting TRBD1. Looked up from germline, CDR1 is MNHEY and CDR2 is SMNVEV (reference sequence). The CDR3 totals 15 residues. V was clipped by 5 bases and J by 4 bases; unmatched bases: 11. The CDR3 protein is CASSLEGASLYEQYF. The CDR3 nucleotides read TGTGCCAGCAGTCTCGAGGGGGCTTCGTTGTACGAGCAGTACTTC.

The rearrangement links TRBV6-5 to TRBJ1-2; D is perhaps TRBD1 (6 bases). V was trimmed by 0 bases and J by 4 bases, leaving 9 bases between them. The CDR3 loop spans 14 amino acids. Germline assignment: CDR1 MNHEY and CDR2 SVGAGI. DNA of the CDR3: TGTGCCAGCAGTTACTCCGGACAGCCCTATGGCTACACCTTC. This codes for CASSYSGQPYGYTF.

DNA of the CDR3: TGTGCCATCAGTCAACTAGCGGGGGGGAGCACAGATACGCAGTATTTT. Translated: CAISQLAGGSTDTQYF. This sequence joins TRBV10-3 and TRBJ2-3; TRBD2 matches at 13 bases. In germline, CDR1 is ENHRY, CDR2 SYGVKD. The CDR3 totals 16 residues. With V trimmed by 5 bases and J by 0 bases, 2 bases remained unmatched.

The chain carries TRBV7-8 and TRBJ2-5; 13 bases are a match to TRBD2. Germline V CDR1 and CDR2: SGHVS, FQNEAQ. There are 17 residues in the CDR3. V was clipped by 3 bases and J by 6 bases; unmatched bases: 10. CDR3 in DNA: TGTGCCAGCAGCTTGAGGCCGGGACTAGCGGGGAGTAAGACCCAGTACTTC. Its translation is CASSLRPGLAGSKTQYF.

In DNA form, the CDR3 reads TGTGCCAGTAGTAGACAGGGGGCCGGGACCGGGGAGCTGTTTTTT. Translating it yields CASSRQGAGTGELFF. The V call is TRBV19, the J call TRBJ2-2, with 10 bases aligning to TRBD1. Germline lookup yields CDR1 LNHDA and CDR2 SQIVND (reference sequence). This CDR3 spans 15 amino acids. V was clipped by 4 bases and J by 5 bases; unmatched bases: 4.

The J gene is TRBJ1-6, the V gene TRBV5-1; TRBD1 matches 9 bases. CDR1 SGHRS and CDR2 YFSETQ come from the germline V gene. CDR3 length: 13 amino acids. V lost 4 bases to trimming and J lost 8 bases; unmatched junction nucleotides: 1. The CDR3 is CASSRTGDSPLHF. For the CDR3, the DNA is TGCGCCAGCAGCAGGACAGGGGATTCACCCCTCCACTTT. Full variable domain (missing parts from reference TRBV5-1 and TRBJ1-6): KAGVTQTPRYLIKTRGQQVTLSCSPISGHRSVSWYQQTPGQGLQFLFEYFSETQRNKGNFPGRFSGRQFSNSRSEMNVSTLELGDSALYLCASSRTGDSPLHFGNGTRLTVT.

This clone was seen a few times. Written as DNA, the CDR3 is TGTGCCAGCAGCCGTACGACTACGGGTTCACCCCTCCACTTT. Protein: CASSRTTTGSPLHF. The rearrangement joins TRBV7-9 to TRBJ1-6, with D uncertain. This CDR3 region has 14 residues. Per the germline V gene, CDR1 is SEHNR and CDR2 is FQNEAQ (reference sequence). V was clipped by 5 bases and J by 9 bases, with 14 bases between them.

V and J are TRBV11-2 and TRBJ2-7; D unresolved. The CDR3 contains 13 residues. Trimming took 1 base from V and 2 from J, leaving 6 bases between them. The germline gives CDR1 SGHAT, CDR2 FQNNGV. CDR3 sequence reads: CASSLVSPYEQYF. The CDR3 nucleotides read TGTGCCAGCAGCTTAGTTTCTCCCTACGAGCAGTACTTC.